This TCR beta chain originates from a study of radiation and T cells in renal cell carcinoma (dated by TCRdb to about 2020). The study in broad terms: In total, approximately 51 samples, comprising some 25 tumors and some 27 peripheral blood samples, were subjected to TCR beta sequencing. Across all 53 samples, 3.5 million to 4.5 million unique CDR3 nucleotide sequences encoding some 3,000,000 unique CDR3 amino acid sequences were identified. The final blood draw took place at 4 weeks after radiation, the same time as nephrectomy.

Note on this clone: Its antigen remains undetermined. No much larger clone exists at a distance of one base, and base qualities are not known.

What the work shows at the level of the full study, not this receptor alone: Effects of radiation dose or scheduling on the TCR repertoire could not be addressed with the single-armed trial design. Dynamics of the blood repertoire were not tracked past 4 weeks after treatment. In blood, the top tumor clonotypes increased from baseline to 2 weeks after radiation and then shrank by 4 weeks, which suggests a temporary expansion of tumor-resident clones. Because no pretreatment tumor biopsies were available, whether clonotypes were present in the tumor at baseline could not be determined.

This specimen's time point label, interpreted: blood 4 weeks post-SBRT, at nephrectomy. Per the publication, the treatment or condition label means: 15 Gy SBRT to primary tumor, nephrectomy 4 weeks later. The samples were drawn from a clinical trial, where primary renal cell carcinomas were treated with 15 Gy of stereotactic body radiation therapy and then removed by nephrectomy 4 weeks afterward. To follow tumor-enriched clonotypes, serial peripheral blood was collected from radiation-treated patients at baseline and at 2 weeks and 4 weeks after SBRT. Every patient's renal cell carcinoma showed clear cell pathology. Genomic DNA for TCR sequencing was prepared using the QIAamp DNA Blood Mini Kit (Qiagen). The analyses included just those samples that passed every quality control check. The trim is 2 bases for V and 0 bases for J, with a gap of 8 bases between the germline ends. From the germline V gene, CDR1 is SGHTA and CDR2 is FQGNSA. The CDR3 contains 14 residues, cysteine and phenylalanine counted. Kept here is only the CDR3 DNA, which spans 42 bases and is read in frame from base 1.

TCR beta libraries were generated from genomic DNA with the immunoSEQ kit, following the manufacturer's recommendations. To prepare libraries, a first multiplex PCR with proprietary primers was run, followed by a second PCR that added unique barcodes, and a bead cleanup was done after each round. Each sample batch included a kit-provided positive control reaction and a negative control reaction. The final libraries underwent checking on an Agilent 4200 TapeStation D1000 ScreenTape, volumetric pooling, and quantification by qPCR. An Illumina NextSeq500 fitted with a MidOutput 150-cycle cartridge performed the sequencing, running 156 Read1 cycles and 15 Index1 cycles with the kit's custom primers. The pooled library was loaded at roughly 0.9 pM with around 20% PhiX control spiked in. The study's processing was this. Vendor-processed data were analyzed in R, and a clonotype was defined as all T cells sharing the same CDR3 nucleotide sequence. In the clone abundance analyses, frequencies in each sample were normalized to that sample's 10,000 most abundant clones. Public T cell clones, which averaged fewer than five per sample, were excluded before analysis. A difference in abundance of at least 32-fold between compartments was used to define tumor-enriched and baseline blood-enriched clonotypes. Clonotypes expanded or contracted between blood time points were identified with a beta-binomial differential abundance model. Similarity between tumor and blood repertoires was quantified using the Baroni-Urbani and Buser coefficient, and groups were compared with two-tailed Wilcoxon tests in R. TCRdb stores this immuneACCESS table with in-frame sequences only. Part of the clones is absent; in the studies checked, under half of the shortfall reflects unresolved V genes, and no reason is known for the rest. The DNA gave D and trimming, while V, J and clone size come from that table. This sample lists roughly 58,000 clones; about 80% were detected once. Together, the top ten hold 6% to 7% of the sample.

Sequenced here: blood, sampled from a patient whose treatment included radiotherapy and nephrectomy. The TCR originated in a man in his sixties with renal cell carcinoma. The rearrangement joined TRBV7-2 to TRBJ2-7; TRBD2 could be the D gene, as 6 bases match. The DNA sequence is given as TGTGCCAGCAGCTTACAGGACTACTCCTACGAGCAGTACTTC. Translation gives CASSLQDYSYEQYF.